This TCR beta chain originates from a study of T cells after yellow fever vaccination (dated by TCRdb to between 2018 and 2021). For the wider study: The SMART-Seq v4 Ultra Low Input RNA kit was used to prepare libraries from fractions with low cell numbers. Bulk TCR alpha and beta repertoires were sequenced longitudinally to track T-cell clones before and after primary and booster YFV17D yellow fever vaccination. Blood was collected at multiple timepoints before and after primary and secondary immunization, and bulk PBMC replicates and cell subsets were isolated. Two healthy male donors, one aged 18 to 30 and one aged 30 to 40 years, were included in the cohort.

General study outcomes and caveats: Only a couple of donors were included in the study, so the extent to which the findings can be generalized is limited. The secondary T-cell response was weaker than the primary response but faster, peaking on day 5 instead of day 15. A small fraction of clonotypes showed up in both the CD4 and CD8 compartments, probably as a result of convergent recombination. Computational filtering was required because FACS-sorted repertoires could contain abundant contaminating clonotypes from the bulk population. After the booster, most of the clones that had expanded following primary vaccination were detected again (roughly 96% of CD4 and 80% to 90% of CD8), which suggests that memory was broadly maintained.

According to the study, the label for this sample's treatment or condition signals: live attenuated yellow fever vaccine strain. At each blood-draw timepoint, two biological replicates of bulk PBMCs were obtained. A standard Ficoll-Paque protocol was used to isolate PBMCs from peripheral blood. RNA was extracted with TriZol from bulk PBMCs, CD4 and CD8 fractions, and dextramer-positive and dextramer-negative fractions. Sequencing was carried out with an Illumina NovaSeq 6000. TCR cDNA was synthesized by 5'RACE template switching, through which a universal primer site and unique molecular identifiers were introduced. Priming of cDNA synthesis was performed from both the TCR alpha and TCR beta constant segments. Library amplification used two PCR steps, and the second PCR step added sample barcodes and sequencing adapters. Sequencing of libraries was performed on Illumina HiSeq 2500 (2x100 bp) or NovaSeq (2x150 bp). The original pipeline was this. Demultiplexing of reads and collapsing into UMI consensus sequences were performed with MIGEC, and V(D)J alignment was carried out with MiXCR. Vaccine-responding clonotypes were identified with edgeR using replicate PBMC samples, with FDR below 0.01 and a log2 fold change above 5 up to day 15 being required. Each bulk clonotype received a CD4 or CD8 identity based on whether the sequenced CD4 or CD8 repertoire contained that clonotype at higher abundance. TCRdb cleaned the public reads at Q25 with fastp, built clones with MiXCR and kept in-frame beta chains. CDR3 protein duplicates are merged, each entry listing the most common genes and DNA. The V and J calls, along with clone size, are taken from TCRdb and not from the paper's own processing. The sample yields around 310,000 distinct CDR3 sequences; around 4.5% were counted once. The biggest ten clones account for approximately 20% of the sample.

There are a few counts of this clonotype. Its antigen target is currently unknown. Base qualities were left out, and no much larger clone turns up one base away. Specimen: PBMCs, collected 15 days after the yellow fever booster vaccination. The TCR comes from a man aged 18 to 30 who received the YFV17D yellow fever vaccine.

The CDR3 region: CASSLSGQGQIKNQPQHF. DNA sequence: TGTGCCAGCAGCTTATCAGGACAGGGCCAAATAAAAAATCAGCCCCAGCATTTT. The V and J genes are TRBV7-9 and TRBJ1-5; TRBD1 agrees with 8 junctional bases. CDR1 and CDR2 (SEHNR, FQNEAQ) derive from the germline V gene (reference sequence). Measured from the cysteine to the phenylalanine, the CDR3 is 18 residues long. The only DNA kept is the CDR3, 54 bases in frame from the first base. The germline V end is reduced by 2 bases and the J end by 4 bases; junction bases left unmatched: 13.